Described below is a single T cell receptor beta chain sequence and its context. At one of its ends the junction is not consistent with the germline gene, which may arise from a read error. CDR1 and CDR2 (germline): SNHLY, FYNNEI. The CDR3 length is 13 residues. The entry originates in a study of T cells after yellow fever vaccination. TCRdb analysed the 5' RACE reads with MiXCR anew, one entry per CDR3 protein. The sample yields approximately 260,000 distinct CDR3 sequences, roughly 4.8% seen once. The sample was CD4+ T cells sorted from PBMCs, taken on the day of the yellow fever booster vaccination. The gene calls are TRBV2 and TRBJ2-2; tentatively, D is TRBD2 (5 bases). This TCR came from a young man who received the YFV17D yellow fever vaccine. CDR3 sequence reads: CASRGANTGELIF. For the CDR3, the DNA is TGTGCCAGCCGCGGCGCGAACACCGGGGAGCTGATTTTT.